The clone carrying this T cell receptor beta chain appeared a single time. Per the germline V gene, CDR1 is SQVTM and CDR2 is ANQGSEA. The CDR3 length is 13 residues. Unmatched junction bases numbered 7, after V lost 4 bases and J lost 4 bases. This record comes from a study of shared T cell receptors in the human thymus. TCRdb's table, derived via immunoSEQ multiplex PCR, lists solely in-frame clones and lacks some. The sample carries over 350,000 clones, 95% recorded once. The receptor was derived from a human donor. This rearrangement joins TRBV29-1 to TRBJ2-7, with TRBD1 identical over 7 bases. Material: thymocytes. The CDR3 nucleotides are TGCAGCGTTGGAGGGGACAGCCAGTACGAGCAGTACTTC. This sequence encodes CSVGGDSQYEQYF.